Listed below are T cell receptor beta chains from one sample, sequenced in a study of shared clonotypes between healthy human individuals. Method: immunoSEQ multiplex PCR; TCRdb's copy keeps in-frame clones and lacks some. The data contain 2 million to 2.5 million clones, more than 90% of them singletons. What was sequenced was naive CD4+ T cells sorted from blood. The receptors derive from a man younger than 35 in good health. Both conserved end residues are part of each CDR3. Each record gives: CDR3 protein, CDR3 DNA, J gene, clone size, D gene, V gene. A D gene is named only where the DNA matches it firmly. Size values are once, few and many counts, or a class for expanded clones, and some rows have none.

CDR3: CASSESTGVHNQPQHF; DNA: TGTGCCAGCAGTGAATCGACAGGGGTTCACAATCAGCCCCAGCATTTT; J: TRBJ1-5; size: NA; D: TRBD1; V: TRBV25-1
CDR3: CSVERRNGYTF; DNA: TGCAGCGTTGAGCGAAGGAATGGCTACACCTTC; J: TRBJ1-2; size: NA; D: NA; V: TRBV29-1
CDR3: CASSLSLAGGYEQYF; DNA: TGTGCCAGCAGCTTGAGCCTAGCGGGTGGTTACGAGCAGTACTTC; J: TRBJ2-7; size: NA; D: TRBD2; V: TRBV5-5
CDR3: CASSQQGAWAKYF; DNA: TGTGCCAGCAGTCAACAGGGGGCGTGGGCAAAGTACTTC; J: TRBJ2-7; size: NA; D: TRBD1; V: TRBV27
CDR3: CASSFGGSFGYTF; DNA: TGTGCCAGCAGCTTCGGTGGATCCTTCGGCTACACCTTC; J: TRBJ1-2; size: NA; D: NA; V: TRBV28
CDR3: CASSPLSRETQYF; DNA: TGTGCCAGCAGCCCACTCAGCAGAGAGACCCAGTACTTC; J: TRBJ2-5; size: NA; D: NA; V: TRBV7-2
CDR3: CAWSVLGRDTQYF; DNA: TGTGCCTGGAGTGTACTGGGGAGAGATACGCAGTATTTT; J: TRBJ2-3; size: NA; D: NA; V: TRBV30
CDR3: CASSLGGSDNNYGYTF; DNA: TGTGCCAGCAGCTTAGGGGGCAGCGACAATAACTATGGCTACACCTTC; J: TRBJ1-2; size: NA; D: NA; V: TRBV11-2
CDR3: CASSQDGLARNNEQFF; DNA: TGCGCCAGCAGCCAAGATGGACTAGCGAGGAACAATGAGCAGTTCTTC; J: TRBJ2-1; size: NA; D: TRBD2; V: TRBV4-3
CDR3: CAWSTREQGASEAFF; DNA: TGTGCCTGGAGTACAAGGGAACAGGGTGCATCTGAAGCTTTCTTT; J: TRBJ1-1; size: once; D: NA; V: TRBV30
CDR3: CASSQRDRGSTNEKLFF; DNA: TGCGCCAGCAGCCAGAGGGACAGGGGATCGACTAATGAAAAACTGTTTTTT; J: TRBJ1-4; size: NA; D: TRBD1; V: TRBV4-1
CDR3: CASSPTGGAGAQYF; DNA: TGCGCCAGCAGCCCGACCGGGGGGGCCGGAGCGCAGTATTTT; J: TRBJ2-3; size: NA; D: TRBD2; V: TRBV5-1
CDR3: CASSDFLRTRGSNTGELFF; DNA: TGTGCCAGCAGTGACTTCCTGAGGACTAGGGGATCGAACACCGGGGAGCTGTTTTTT; J: TRBJ2-2; size: once; D: TRBD2; V: TRBV6-1
CDR3: CASSGDRGGQPQHF; DNA: TGTGCCAGCAGCGGGGACAGGGGAGGTCAGCCCCAGCATTTT; J: TRBJ1-5; size: few; D: TRBD1; V: TRBV2
CDR3: CASSLALRGTYQETQYF; DNA: TGTGCCAGCAGCTTAGCGCTAAGGGGGACTTACCAAGAGACCCAGTACTTC; J: TRBJ2-5; size: NA; D: NA; V: TRBV7-2
CDR3: CASSPTGQWNTEAFF; DNA: TGTGCCAGCTCACCAACGGGACAGTGGAACACTGAAGCTTTCTTT; J: TRBJ1-1; size: NA; D: TRBD1; V: TRBV18
CDR3: CASSLGPQVATNEKLFF; DNA: TGTGCCAGCAGCTTGGGACCGCAGGTTGCAACTAATGAAAAACTGTTTTTT; J: TRBJ1-4; size: NA; D: NA; V: TRBV5-6
CDR3: CSAGLGQGISYEQYF; DNA: TGCAGCGCCGGACTGGGACAGGGAATCTCCTACGAGCAGTACTTC; J: TRBJ2-7; size: NA; D: TRBD1; V: TRBV29-1
CDR3: CASSEEKPTNYGYTF; DNA: TGTGCCAGCAGTGAAGAAAAGCCGACTAACTATGGCTACACCTTC; J: TRBJ1-2; size: NA; D: NA; V: TRBV2
CDR3: CASSQEGQYQETQYF; DNA: TGTGCCAGCAGCCAAGAGGGACAGTACCAAGAGACCCAGTACTTC; J: TRBJ2-5; size: NA; D: TRBD1; V: TRBV7-2
CDR3: CASSLRMPGELFF; DNA: TGTGCCAGCAGCTTAAGGATGCCCGGGGAGCTGTTTTTT; J: TRBJ2-2; size: once; D: NA; V: TRBV7-3
CDR3: CASSLQESTEAFF; DNA: TGTGCCAGCAGCTTACAGGAGAGCACTGAAGCTTTCTTT; J: TRBJ1-1; size: NA; D: NA; V: TRBV7-9
CDR3: CASSEGGNQPQHF; DNA: TGTGCCAGCAGCGAAGGAGGCAATCAGCCCCAGCATTTT; J: TRBJ1-5; size: NA; D: NA; V: TRBV7-2